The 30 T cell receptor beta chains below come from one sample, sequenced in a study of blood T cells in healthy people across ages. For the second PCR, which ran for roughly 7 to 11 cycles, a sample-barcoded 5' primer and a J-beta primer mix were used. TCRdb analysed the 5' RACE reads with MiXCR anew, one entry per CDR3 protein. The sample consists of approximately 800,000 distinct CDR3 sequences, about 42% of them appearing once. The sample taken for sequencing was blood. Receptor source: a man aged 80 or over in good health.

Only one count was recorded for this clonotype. CDR3 amino acids: CASSYAAGTGETQYF. The CDR3, as DNA: TGTGCCAGCAGTTACGCGGCGGGGACGGGAGAGACCCAGTACTTC. The chain is built from TRBV6-5 and TRBJ2-5; weak D call: TRBD2 (6 bases). Trimming shortened V by 2 bases and J by 4 bases, and 14 bases separated the two germline ends. The CDR3 contains 15 residues. CDR1 is MNHEY, CDR2 SVGAGI, per germline.

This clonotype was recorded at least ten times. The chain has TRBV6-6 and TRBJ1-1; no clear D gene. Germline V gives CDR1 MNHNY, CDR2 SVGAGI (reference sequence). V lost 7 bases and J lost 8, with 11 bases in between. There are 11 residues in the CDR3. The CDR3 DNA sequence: TGTGCCAGCACTCGTAATTCAGAAGCTTTCTTT. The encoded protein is CASTRNSEAFF.

The CDR3 DNA reads TGTGCCAGCAGTTCAAGCGGGAGATCCGGCGAGCAGTACTTC. Translated: CASSSSGRSGEQYF. The chain recombines TRBV12-3 or TRBV12-4 with TRBJ2-7; 8 positions match TRBD2. This CDR3 is 14 amino acids long. V lost 4 bases and J lost 6; bases outside the gene matches: 8.

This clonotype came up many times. CDR3 sequence reads: CASSSNSAGTGTYEQYF. Here the CDR3 DNA reads TGTGCCAGCAGTTCCAACTCGGCCGGGACAGGAACCTACGAGCAGTACTTC. J is TRBJ2-7 and V is TRBV6-2 or TRBV6-3; 8 bases agree with TRBD1. The CDR3 is made up of 17 amino acids. Trimming took 4 bases from V and 2 from J; bases not matched to a gene: 13. CDR1 is MNHEY and CDR2 is SVGEGT in the germline V gene.

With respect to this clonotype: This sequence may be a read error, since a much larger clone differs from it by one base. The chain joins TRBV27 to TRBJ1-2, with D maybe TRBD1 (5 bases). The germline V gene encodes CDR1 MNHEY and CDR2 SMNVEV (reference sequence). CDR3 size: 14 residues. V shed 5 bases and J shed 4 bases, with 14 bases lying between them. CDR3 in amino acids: CASSPSGGAYGYTF. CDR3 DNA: TGTGCCAGCAGTCCTTCGGGGGGTGCCTATGGCTACACCTTC.

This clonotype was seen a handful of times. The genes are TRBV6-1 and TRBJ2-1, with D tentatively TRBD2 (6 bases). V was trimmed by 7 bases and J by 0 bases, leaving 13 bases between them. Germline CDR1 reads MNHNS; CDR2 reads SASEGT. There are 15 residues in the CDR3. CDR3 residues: CASKGGMPSYNEQFF. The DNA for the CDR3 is TGTGCCAGCAAGGGCGGGATGCCCTCCTACAATGAGCAGTTCTTC.

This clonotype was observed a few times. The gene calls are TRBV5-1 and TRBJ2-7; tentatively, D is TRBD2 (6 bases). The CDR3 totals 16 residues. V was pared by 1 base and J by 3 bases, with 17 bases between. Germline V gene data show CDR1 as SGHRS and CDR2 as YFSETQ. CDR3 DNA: TGCGCCAGCAGCTTGACCGCACGCGGGACCGACTACGAGCAGTACTTC. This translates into CASSLTARGTDYEQYF. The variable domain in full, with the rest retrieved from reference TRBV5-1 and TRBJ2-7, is KAGVTQTPRYLIKTRGQQVTLSCSPISGHRSVSWYQQTPGQGLQFLFEYFSETQRNKGNFPGRFSGRQFSNSRSEMNVSTLELGDSALYLCASSLTARGTDYEQYFGPGTRLTVT.

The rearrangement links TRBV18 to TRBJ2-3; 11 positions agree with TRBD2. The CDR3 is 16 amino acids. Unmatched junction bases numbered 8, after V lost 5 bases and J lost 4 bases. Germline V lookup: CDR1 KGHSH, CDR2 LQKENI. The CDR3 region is CASSYLAGGPADTQYF. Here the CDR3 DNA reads TGTGCCAGCTCATACTTAGCGGGAGGGCCCGCAGATACGCAGTATTTT.

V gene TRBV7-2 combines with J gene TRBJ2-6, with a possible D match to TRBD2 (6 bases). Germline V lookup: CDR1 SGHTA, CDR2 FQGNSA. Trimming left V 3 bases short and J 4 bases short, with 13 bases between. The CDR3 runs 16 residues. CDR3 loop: CASSFPGDAGANVLTF. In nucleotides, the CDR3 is TGTGCCAGCAGCTTCCCGGGAGATGCAGGGGCCAACGTCCTGACTTTC.

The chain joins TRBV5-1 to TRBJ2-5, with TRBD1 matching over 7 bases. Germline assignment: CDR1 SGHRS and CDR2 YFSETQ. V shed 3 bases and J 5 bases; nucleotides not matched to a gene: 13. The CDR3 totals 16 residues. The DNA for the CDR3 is TGCGCCAGCAGCTGGAGAAGACAGGGTTTAACGGAGACCCAGTACTTC. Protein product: CASSWRRQGLTETQYF.

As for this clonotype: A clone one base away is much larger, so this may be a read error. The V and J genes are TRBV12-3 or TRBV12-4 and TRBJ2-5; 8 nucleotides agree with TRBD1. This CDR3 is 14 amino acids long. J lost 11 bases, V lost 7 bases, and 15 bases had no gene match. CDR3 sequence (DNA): TGTGCCAGCACCGGGACAGGCGGACCCCATGAGCAGTACTTC. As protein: CASTGTGGPHEQYF.

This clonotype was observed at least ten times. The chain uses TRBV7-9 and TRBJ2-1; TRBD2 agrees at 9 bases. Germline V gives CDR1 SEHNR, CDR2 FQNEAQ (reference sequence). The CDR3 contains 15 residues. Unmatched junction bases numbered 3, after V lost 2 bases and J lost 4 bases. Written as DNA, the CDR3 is TGTGCCAGCAGCTTATCTCTAGCGGGGTACAATGAGCAGTTCTTC. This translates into CASSLSLAGYNEQFF.

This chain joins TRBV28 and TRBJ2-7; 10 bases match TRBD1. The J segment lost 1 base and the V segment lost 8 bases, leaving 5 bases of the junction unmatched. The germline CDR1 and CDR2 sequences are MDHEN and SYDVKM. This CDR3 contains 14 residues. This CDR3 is CASGDRGRSYEQYF. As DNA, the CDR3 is TGTGCCAGCGGAGACAGGGGGCGGTCCTACGAGCAGTACTTC.

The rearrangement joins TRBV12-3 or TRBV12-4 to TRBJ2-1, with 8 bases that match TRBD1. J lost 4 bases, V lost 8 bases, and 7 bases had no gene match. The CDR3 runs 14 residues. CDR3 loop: CASRRTGLYNEQFF. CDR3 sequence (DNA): TGTGCCAGCCGTCGGACAGGGCTTTACAATGAGCAGTTCTTC.

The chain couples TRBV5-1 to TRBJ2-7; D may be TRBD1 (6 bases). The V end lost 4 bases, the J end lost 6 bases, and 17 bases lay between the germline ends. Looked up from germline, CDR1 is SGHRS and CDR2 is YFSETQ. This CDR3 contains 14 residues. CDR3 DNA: TGCGCCAGCAGCCGCCCGGGACAACCGCTCGAGCAGTACTTC. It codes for CASSRPGQPLEQYF.

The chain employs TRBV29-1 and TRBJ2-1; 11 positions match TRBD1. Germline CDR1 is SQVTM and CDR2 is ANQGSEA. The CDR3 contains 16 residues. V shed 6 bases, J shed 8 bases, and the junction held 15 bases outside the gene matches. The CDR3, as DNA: TGCAGCGTCACGGACAGGGGGCGAATTGCGCTTTATGAGCAGTTCTTC. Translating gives CSVTDRGRIALYEQFF.

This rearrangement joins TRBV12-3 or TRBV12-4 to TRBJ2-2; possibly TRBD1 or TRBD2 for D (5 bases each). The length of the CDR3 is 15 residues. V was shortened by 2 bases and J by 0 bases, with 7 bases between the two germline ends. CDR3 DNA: TGTGCCAGCAGTTTAACGGGACCGAACACCGGGGAGCTGTTTTTT. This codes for CASSLTGPNTGELFF.

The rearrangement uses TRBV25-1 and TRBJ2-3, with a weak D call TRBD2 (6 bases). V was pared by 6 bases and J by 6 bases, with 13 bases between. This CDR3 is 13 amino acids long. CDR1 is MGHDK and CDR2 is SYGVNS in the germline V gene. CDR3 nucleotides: TGTGCCAGCAGGCAGTGGGGGGTGGATACGCAGTATTTT. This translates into CASRQWGVDTQYF.

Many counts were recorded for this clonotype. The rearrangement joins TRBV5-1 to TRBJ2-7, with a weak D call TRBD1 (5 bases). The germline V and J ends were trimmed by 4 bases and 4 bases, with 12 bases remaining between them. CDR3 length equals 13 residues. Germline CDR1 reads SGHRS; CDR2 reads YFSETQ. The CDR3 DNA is TGCGCCAGCAGCATACTCCAGGGATACGAGCAGTACTTC. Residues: CASSILQGYEQYF.

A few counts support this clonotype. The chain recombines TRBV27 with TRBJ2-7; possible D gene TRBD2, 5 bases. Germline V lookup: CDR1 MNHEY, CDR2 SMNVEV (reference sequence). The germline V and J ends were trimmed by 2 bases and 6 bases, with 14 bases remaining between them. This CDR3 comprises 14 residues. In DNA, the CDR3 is TGTGCCAGCAGTTTAGCGGGCGGGCTGGGCGAGCAGTACTTC. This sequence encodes CASSLAGGLGEQYF.

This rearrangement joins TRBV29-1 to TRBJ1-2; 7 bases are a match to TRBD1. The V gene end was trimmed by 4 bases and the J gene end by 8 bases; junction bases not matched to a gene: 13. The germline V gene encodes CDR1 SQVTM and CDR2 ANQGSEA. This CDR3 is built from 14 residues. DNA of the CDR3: TGCAGCGTTGGTTACCTGACAGGGATTAGAGGCTACACCTTC. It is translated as CSVGYLTGIRGYTF.

The DNA of the CDR3 is TGCGCCAGCAGCTTGGCGGCGCAGGGAGCGGAGACCCAGTACTTC. Its protein product is CASSLAAQGAETQYF. The chain carries TRBV5-1 and TRBJ2-7, with D possibly called TRBD1 or TRBD2 (5 bases each). The DNA end favors TRBJ2-5, so the J call may be wrong. The germline gives CDR1 SGHRS, CDR2 YFSETQ. This CDR3 has 15 residues.

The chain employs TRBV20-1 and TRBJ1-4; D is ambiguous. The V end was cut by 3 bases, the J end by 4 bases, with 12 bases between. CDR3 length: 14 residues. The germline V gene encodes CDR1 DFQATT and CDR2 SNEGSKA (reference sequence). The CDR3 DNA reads TGCAGTGCTAGCCAAGCGGGGAATAATGAAAAACTGTTTTTT. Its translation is CSASQAGNNEKLFF.

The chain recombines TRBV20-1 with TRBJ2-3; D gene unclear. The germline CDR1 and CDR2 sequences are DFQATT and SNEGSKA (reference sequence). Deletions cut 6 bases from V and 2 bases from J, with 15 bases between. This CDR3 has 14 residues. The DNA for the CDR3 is TGCAGTGCCACCCGGTTGGGCTACACAGATACGCAGTATTTT. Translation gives CSATRLGYTDTQYF.

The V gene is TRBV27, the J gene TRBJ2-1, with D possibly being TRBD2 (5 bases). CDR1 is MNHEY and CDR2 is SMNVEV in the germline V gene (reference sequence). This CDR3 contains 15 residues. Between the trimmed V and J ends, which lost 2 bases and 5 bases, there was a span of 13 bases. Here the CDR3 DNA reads TGTGCCAGCAGTTTACTCGGCGGGTATAACAATGAGCAGTTCTTC. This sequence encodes CASSLLGGYNNEQFF.

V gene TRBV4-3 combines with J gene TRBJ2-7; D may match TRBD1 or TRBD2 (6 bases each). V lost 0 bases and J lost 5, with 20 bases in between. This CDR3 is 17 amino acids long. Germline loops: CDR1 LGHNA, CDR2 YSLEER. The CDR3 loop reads CASSQDRGERFLDEQYF. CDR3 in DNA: TGCGCCAGCAGCCAAGATAGGGGGGAGAGGTTTTTGGACGAGCAGTACTTC.

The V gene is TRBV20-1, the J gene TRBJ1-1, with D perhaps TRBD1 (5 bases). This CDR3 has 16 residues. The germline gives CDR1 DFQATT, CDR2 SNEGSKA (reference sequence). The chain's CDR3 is CRGLQGIEWGGTEAFF. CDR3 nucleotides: TGCAGAGGCCTTCAGGGTATCGAATGGGGAGGCACTGAAGCTTTCTTT.

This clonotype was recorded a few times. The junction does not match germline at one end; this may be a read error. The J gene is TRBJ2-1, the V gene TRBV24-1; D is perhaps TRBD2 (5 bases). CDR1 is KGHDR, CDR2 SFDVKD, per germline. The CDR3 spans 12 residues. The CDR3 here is CATGDWGAVQFF. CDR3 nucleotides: TGTGCCACCGGTGATTGGGGAGCTGTGCAGTTCTTC.

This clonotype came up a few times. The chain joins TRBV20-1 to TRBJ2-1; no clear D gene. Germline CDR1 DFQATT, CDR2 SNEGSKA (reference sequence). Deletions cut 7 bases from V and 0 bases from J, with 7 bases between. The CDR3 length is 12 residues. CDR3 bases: TGCAGTGTTCAGGACTCCTACAATGAGCAGTTCTTC. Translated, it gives CSVQDSYNEQFF.

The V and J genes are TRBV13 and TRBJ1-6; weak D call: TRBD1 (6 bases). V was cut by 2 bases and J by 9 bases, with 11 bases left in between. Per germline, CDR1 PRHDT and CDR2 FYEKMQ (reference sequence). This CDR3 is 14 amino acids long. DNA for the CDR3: TGTGCCAGCAGCTTAAACAGGGTGGTTTCACCCCTCCACTTT. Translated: CASSLNRVVSPLHF.